Shown below are 30 T cell receptor beta chains from a single sample sequenced in a study of blood T cell repertoires in COVID-19. Using immunoSEQ multiplex PCR, the repertoire was profiled, and TCRdb retains in-frame clones only, with some absent. The table records about 99,000 clones, 87% of them present only once. The sample was peripheral blood. The source is a man in his forties or fifties in a cohort sampled during active COVID-19.

This clone was detected once. The DNA of the CDR3 is TGTGCCAGCAGCGTGGGGGCCGGAGAGACCCAGTACTTC. Translating it yields CASSVGAGETQYF. This chain links TRBV11-2 with TRBJ2-5; a possible D gene is TRBD1 (6 bases). The V gene's germline CDR1 is SGHAT and CDR2 FQNNGV. The CDR3 is 13 residues long. V was clipped by 5 bases and J by 4 bases, with 11 bases between them.

V gene TRBV10-3 combines with J gene TRBJ2-3; 11 bases fit TRBD1. This CDR3 is built from 16 residues. Looked up from germline, CDR1 is ENHRY and CDR2 is SYGVKD. V shed 0 bases, J shed 6 bases, and the junction held 5 bases outside the gene matches. CDR3: CAISESRTGGMDTQYF. CDR3 DNA sequence: TGTGCCATCAGTGAGTCTAGGACAGGGGGCATGGATACGCAGTATTTT.

This chain uses TRBV6-5 with TRBJ1-6; tentatively, D is TRBD1 (6 bases). CDR3 length: 14 amino acids. Per the germline V gene, CDR1 is MNHEY and CDR2 is SVGAGI. Trimming removed 0 bases at V and 8 bases at J, with 8 bases between. The CDR3 protein is CASSYSAGDSPLHF. The CDR3 DNA reads as TGTGCCAGCAGTTACTCGGCAGGGGATTCACCCCTCCACTTT.

The genes are TRBV24-1 and TRBJ2-1; a possible D gene is TRBD2 (6 bases). V was cut by 4 bases and J by 7 bases, with 13 bases left in between. Germline values: CDR1 KGHDR, CDR2 SFDVKD. The CDR3 loop spans 14 amino acids. CDR3 coding DNA: TGTGCCACCAGTGAAGCGGGCGAAAAAAATGAGCAGTTCTTC. This encodes CATSEAGEKNEQFF.

The chain is built from TRBV14 and TRBJ2-5, with D possibly matching TRBD1 (7 bases). Germline values: CDR1 SGHDN, CDR2 FVKESK. This CDR3 has 15 amino acids. V lost 1 base, J lost 5 bases, and 14 bases lay in between. The CDR3 loop reads CASSQGQGRGETQYF. DNA for the CDR3: TGTGCCAGCAGCCAAGGACAGGGCCGGGGGGAGACCCAGTACTTC.

V usage is TRBV18 and J usage is TRBJ1-2; 7 bases map to TRBD1. Germline assignment: CDR1 KGHSH and CDR2 LQKENI. The CDR3 is made up of 17 amino acids. The ends lost 3 bases at V and 8 bases at J; junction bases unmatched: 18. DNA of the CDR3: TGTGCCAGCTCACCCGGAGGGGACAGTGGAAGAGGGTGGGGCTACACCTTC. Amino acids: CASSPGGDSGRGWGYTF.

Remarks on this clone: Other DNA variants within this sample encode the same CDR3. The rearrangement joins TRBV6-1 to TRBJ2-7; D is possibly TRBD1 (5 bases). Trimming removed 2 bases at V and 4 bases at J, with 6 bases between. CDR3 length: 12 residues. The germline CDR1 and CDR2 sequences are MNHNS and SASEGT. CDR3 loop: CASSEQGYEQYF. In nucleotides, the CDR3 is TGTGCCAGCAGTGAACAGGGATACGAGCAGTACTTC.

The chain couples TRBV29-1 to TRBJ1-1; perhaps TRBD1 as D (5 bases). Germline values: CDR1 SQVTM, CDR2 ANQGSEA. V was cut by 5 bases and J by 6 bases, with 10 bases left in between. The CDR3 extends over 11 amino acids. The CDR3 sequence is CSVRRGPEAFF. In DNA form, the CDR3 reads TGCAGCGTTCGGAGGGGTCCTGAAGCTTTCTTT.

This chain links TRBV19 with TRBJ1-4; a possible D gene is TRBD1 (6 bases). The V and J ends lost 2 bases and 8 bases respectively, with 12 bases between them. The CDR3 runs 14 residues. Germline V gene sequence: CDR1 LNHDA, CDR2 SQIVND (reference sequence). The CDR3: CASSIQGTIEKLFF. In DNA form, the CDR3 reads TGTGCCAGTAGTATACAGGGGACGATAGAAAAACTGTTTTTT.

This clone turned up a few times. The chain uses TRBV4-1 and TRBJ1-2; the match to TRBD1 covers 9 bases. This CDR3 spans 17 amino acids. V lost 0 bases, J lost 0 bases, and 5 bases stayed unmatched. Germline V CDR1 and CDR2: MGHRA, YSYEKL. In DNA form, the CDR3 reads TGCGCCAGCAGCCAAGAGGGGACAGGGAACGCTAACTATGGCTACACCTTC. This gives the protein CASSQEGTGNANYGYTF.

The chain combines TRBV27 with TRBJ1-2; the D is unclear. Germline V gives CDR1 MNHEY, CDR2 SMNVEV (reference sequence). This CDR3 comprises 13 residues. Deletions cut 0 bases from V and 2 bases from J, with 4 bases between. The CDR3 DNA reads as TGTGCCAGCAGTTTATCCGTCAACTATGGCTACACCTTC. This gives the protein CASSLSVNYGYTF.

The V and J genes are TRBV6-2 or TRBV6-3 and TRBJ2-4, with 7 bases fitting TRBD1. This CDR3 contains 16 residues. V shed 2 bases, J shed 0 bases, and the junction held 4 bases outside the gene matches. CDR1 and CDR2 (germline): MNHEY, SVGEGT. Here the CDR3 reads CASSYRGLEAKNIQYF. The DNA for the CDR3 is TGTGCCAGCAGTTACAGGGGGCTGGAAGCCAAAAACATTCAGTACTTC.

The rearrangement links TRBV10-2 to TRBJ2-5; 10 nucleotides agree with TRBD1. The CDR3 spans 15 residues. CDR1 is WSHSY and CDR2 is SAAADI in the germline V gene. V gave up 6 bases and J gave up 4 bases; unmatched junction bases: 8. CDR3 sequence: CASSPRDRGLETQYF. The CDR3 nucleotides are TGCGCCAGCAGCCCCCGGGACAGGGGTTTAGAGACCCAGTACTTC.

The chain recombines TRBV2 with TRBJ1-6; possible D gene TRBD1, 6 bases. V was pared by 7 bases and J by 6 bases, with 10 bases between. Germline V CDR1 and CDR2: SNHLY, FYNNEI. The CDR3 length is 13 residues. CDR3 protein: CASKDRSNSPLHF. CDR3 in DNA: TGTGCCAGCAAGGACAGAAGTAATTCACCCCTCCACTTT.

This clone appeared once. This chain joins TRBV7-2 and TRBJ2-4; 9 bases are shared with TRBD1. Germline CDR1 and CDR2: SGHTA and FQGNSA. This CDR3 spans 14 amino acids. V trimming: 5 bases; J trimming: 8 bases; junction bases outside the gene matches: 7. The CDR3 loop reads CASSPRTGDHIQYF. CDR3 in DNA: TGTGCCAGCAGCCCCCGGACAGGGGATCACATTCAGTACTTC.

This chain connects TRBV25-1 to TRBJ2-3; D gene ambiguous. The CDR3 runs 13 residues. V dropped 3 bases and J dropped 2 bases, with 6 bases sitting between them. Per germline, CDR1 MGHDK and CDR2 SYGVNS. The CDR3 sequence is CASSDPNTDTQYF. For the CDR3, the DNA is TGTGCCAGCAGTGACCCAAACACAGATACGCAGTATTTT. The complete variable domain, with remaining parts taken from reference TRBV25-1 and TRBJ2-3, reads EADIYQTPRYLVIGTGKKITLECSQTMGHDKMYWYQQDPGMELHLIHYSYGVNSTEKGDLSSESTVSRIRTEHFPLTLESARPSHTSQYLCASSDPNTDTQYFGPGTRLTVL.

J is TRBJ2-2 and V is TRBV27; 8 bases align to TRBD2. With 6 bases clipped from V and 6 bases from J, the junction kept 9 bases outside the gene matches. Germline V CDR1 and CDR2: MNHEY, SMNVEV (reference sequence). This CDR3 contains 15 residues. CDR3: CASSPASGGSGELFF. CDR3 sequence (DNA): TGTGCCAGCAGCCCCGCCAGCGGGGGATCCGGGGAGCTGTTTTTT.

The chain is built from TRBV10-3 and TRBJ2-3; D might be TRBD2 (7 bases). Per germline, CDR1 ENHRY and CDR2 SYGVKD. Trimming stripped 4 bases from V and 8 bases from J, with 19 bases between. The CDR3 extends over 15 amino acids. The CDR3 is CAISVGGAAGVTQYF. In DNA, the CDR3 is TGTGCCATCAGTGTAGGGGGGGCGGCCGGAGTTACGCAGTATTTT.

This CDR3 reads CASSPARSTDTQYF. As DNA, the CDR3 is TGTGCCAGCTCACCAGCGAGGAGCACAGATACGCAGTATTTT. The chain recombines TRBV18 with TRBJ2-3; D gene uncertain. Per germline, CDR1 KGHSH and CDR2 LQKENI. The CDR3 runs to 14 residues. Trimming cost V 2 bases and J 0 bases, with 6 bases left between them. Complete variable domain (other parts from reference TRBV18 and TRBJ2-3): NAGVMQNPRHLVRRRGQEARLRCSPMKGHSHVYWYRQLPEEGLKFMVYLQKENIIDESGMPKERFSAEFPKEGPSILRIQQVVRGDSAAYFCASSPARSTDTQYFGPGTRLTVL.

The gene calls are TRBV6-5 and TRBJ1-5; D ambiguous. The germline V gene encodes CDR1 MNHEY and CDR2 SVGAGI. This CDR3 has 12 amino acids. The V end was cut by 5 bases, the J end by 6 bases, with 8 bases between. CDR3 in amino acids: CASSRYPQPQHF. The CDR3, as DNA: TGTGCCAGCAGTCGCTACCCTCAGCCCCAGCATTTT.

The rearrangement joins TRBV5-5 to TRBJ1-1, with D perhaps matching TRBD1 (6 bases). CDR3 length: 13 amino acids. The ends were cut back, 3 bases at V and 10 bases at J, with 16 bases in the middle. CDR1 and CDR2 from the germline V gene are SGHKS and YYEKEE (reference sequence). The CDR3 reads CASSSGPDRGAFF. The CDR3 DNA follows: TGTGCCAGCAGCTCAGGACCGGACAGAGGAGCTTTCTTT.

The chain links TRBV6-1 to TRBJ2-1, with D possibly being TRBD1 (5 bases). The CDR3 length is 17 residues. Trimming removed 2 bases at V and 4 bases at J, with 18 bases between. CDR1 MNHNS and CDR2 SASEGT come from the germline V gene. The DNA of the CDR3 is TGTGCCAGCAGTGAACAGGGCTCCCATCCCATGTACAATGAGCAGTTCTTC. Protein sequence: CASSEQGSHPMYNEQFF.

The genes are TRBV5-1 and TRBJ2-1; the match to TRBD1 covers 10 bases. Per the germline V gene, CDR1 is SGHRS and CDR2 is YFSETQ. With 3 bases clipped from V and 6 bases from J, the junction kept 3 bases outside the gene matches. The CDR3 covers 14 residues. CDR3 region: CASSSGQGINEQFF. CDR3 DNA: TGCGCCAGCAGCTCGGGACAGGGGATCAATGAGCAGTTCTTC.

The rearrangement uses TRBV7-8 and TRBJ2-1, with D possibly being TRBD1 (6 bases). V dropped 5 bases and J dropped 5 bases, with 13 bases sitting between them. This CDR3 contains 14 residues. CDR1 is SGHVS, CDR2 FQNEAQ, per germline. CDR3 region: CASSSFRGDNEQFF. CDR3 in DNA: TGTGCCAGCAGCAGTTTCAGGGGAGACAATGAGCAGTTCTTC.

This chain uses TRBV5-1 with TRBJ1-6; tentatively, D is TRBD1 (6 bases). V lost 0 bases and J lost 3, with 10 bases in between. This CDR3 contains 16 residues. The germline V gene encodes CDR1 SGHRS and CDR2 YFSETQ. CDR3 residues: CASSLDRVSYNSPLHF. The CDR3 DNA follows: TGCGCCAGCAGCTTGGACAGGGTTAGCTATAATTCACCCCTCCACTTT.

The V call is TRBV28, the J call TRBJ2-2; D is possibly TRBD2 (5 bases). The CDR3 has 15 residues. Per the germline V gene, CDR1 is MDHEN and CDR2 is SYDVKM. The V and J ends lost 5 bases and 6 bases respectively, with 16 bases between them. The CDR3 reads CASSAGNLAAGELFF. CDR3 DNA: TGTGCCAGCAGTGCCGGGAACTTAGCCGCCGGGGAGCTGTTTTTT.

This sequence joins TRBV6-1 and TRBJ1-5, with D tentatively TRBD1 (6 bases). The CDR3 loop spans 16 amino acids. Germline-derived CDR1 and CDR2 are MNHNS and SASEGT. V was cut by 2 bases and J by 0 bases, with 11 bases left in between. CDR3 loop: CASSEFGTYSNQPQHF. CDR3 in DNA: TGTGCCAGCAGTGAATTTGGGACATATAGCAATCAGCCCCAGCATTTT.

J is TRBJ1-2 and V is TRBV2, with 7 bases that match TRBD1. Unmatched junction bases numbered 8, after V lost 3 bases and J lost 4 bases. The CDR3 spans 15 residues. Germline V CDR1 and CDR2: SNHLY, FYNNEI. CDR3: CASSDGARQGYGYTF. The CDR3 DNA is TGTGCCAGCAGTGATGGAGCCAGACAGGGCTATGGCTACACCTTC.

This clone was seen more than once but under ten times. V usage is TRBV10-3 and J usage is TRBJ1-2; a possible D gene is TRBD1 (6 bases). Per the germline V gene, CDR1 is ENHRY and CDR2 is SYGVKD. The CDR3 is 13 amino acids. V lost 7 bases to trimming and J lost 2 bases, with 11 bases between them. CDR3 bases: TGTGCCATCACCCTAAGGGGGAACTATGGCTACACCTTC. It is translated as CAITLRGNYGYTF.

The table lists this clone with a count of one. This sequence joins TRBV15 and TRBJ2-6; TRBD2 matches 7 bases. V dropped 3 bases and J dropped 1; count of bases not matched to a gene: 3. CDR1 is LNHNV and CDR2 is YYDKDF in the germline V gene (reference sequence). The CDR3 has 16 amino acids. CDR3 residues: CATSRGGFSGANVLTF. The DNA of the CDR3 is TGTGCCACCAGCAGGGGAGGGTTTTCTGGGGCCAACGTCCTGACTTTC.